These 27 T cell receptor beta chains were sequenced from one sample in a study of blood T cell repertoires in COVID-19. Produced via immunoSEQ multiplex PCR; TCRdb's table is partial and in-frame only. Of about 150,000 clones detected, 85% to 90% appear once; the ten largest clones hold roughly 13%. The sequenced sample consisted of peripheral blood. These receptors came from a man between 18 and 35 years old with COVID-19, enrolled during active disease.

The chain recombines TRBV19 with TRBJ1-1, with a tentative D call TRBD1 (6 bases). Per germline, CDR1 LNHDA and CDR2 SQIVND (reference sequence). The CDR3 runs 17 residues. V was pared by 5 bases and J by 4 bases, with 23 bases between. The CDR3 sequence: CASSATLGGARATEAFF. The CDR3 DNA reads TGTGCCAGTAGTGCGACCCTGGGGGGGGCCCGCGCCACTGAAGCTTTCTTT.

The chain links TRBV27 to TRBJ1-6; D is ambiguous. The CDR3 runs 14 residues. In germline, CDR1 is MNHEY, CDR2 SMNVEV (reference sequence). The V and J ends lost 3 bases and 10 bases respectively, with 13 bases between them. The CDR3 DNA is TGTGCCAGCAGTTTGGGGATAGGAGGGTCACCCCTCCACTTT. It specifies CASSLGIGGSPLHF.

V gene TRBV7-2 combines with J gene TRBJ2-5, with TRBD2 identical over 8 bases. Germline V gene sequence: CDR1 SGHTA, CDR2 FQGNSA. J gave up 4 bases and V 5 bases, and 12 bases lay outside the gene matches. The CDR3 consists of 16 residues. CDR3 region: CASSQRPSGSRETQYF. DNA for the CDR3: TGTGCCAGCAGCCAAAGGCCCAGCGGGAGTCGAGAGACCCAGTACTTC.

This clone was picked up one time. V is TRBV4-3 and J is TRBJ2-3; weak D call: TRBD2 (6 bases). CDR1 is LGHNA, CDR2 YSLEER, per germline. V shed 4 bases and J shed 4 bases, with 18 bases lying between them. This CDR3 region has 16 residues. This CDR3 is CASSPLVGLTADTQYF. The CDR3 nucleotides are TGCGCCAGCAGCCCCCTCGTAGGACTAACGGCAGATACGCAGTATTTT.

The CDR3 reads CASSLVFPYEQYF. CDR3 in DNA: TGTGCCAGCAGCTTAGTCTTTCCTTACGAGCAGTACTTC. This chain uses TRBV11-2 with TRBJ2-7; no clear D gene. Germline CDR1 and CDR2: SGHAT and FQNNGV. V dropped 1 base and J dropped 4 bases, with 8 bases sitting between them. The CDR3 has 13 amino acids.

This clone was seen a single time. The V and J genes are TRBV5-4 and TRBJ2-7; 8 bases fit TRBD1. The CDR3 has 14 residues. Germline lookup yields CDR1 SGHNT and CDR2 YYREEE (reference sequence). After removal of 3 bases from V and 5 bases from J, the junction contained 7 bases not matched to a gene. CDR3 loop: CASSSRQGRHEQYF. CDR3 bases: TGTGCCAGCAGCTCTAGACAGGGGCGCCACGAGCAGTACTTC.

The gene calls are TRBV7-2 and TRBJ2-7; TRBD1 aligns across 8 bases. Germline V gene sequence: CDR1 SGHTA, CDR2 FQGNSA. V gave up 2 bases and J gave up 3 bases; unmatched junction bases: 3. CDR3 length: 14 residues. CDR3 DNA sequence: TGTGCCAGCAGCTTAAGGACAGGGAGCTACGAGCAGTACTTC. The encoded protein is CASSLRTGSYEQYF.

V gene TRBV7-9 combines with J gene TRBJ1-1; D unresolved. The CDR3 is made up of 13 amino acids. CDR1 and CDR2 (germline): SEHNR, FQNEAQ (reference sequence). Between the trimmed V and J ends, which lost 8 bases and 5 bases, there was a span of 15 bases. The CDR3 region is CASAVYGFTEAFF. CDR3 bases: TGTGCCAGCGCGGTATACGGGTTTACTGAAGCTTTCTTT.

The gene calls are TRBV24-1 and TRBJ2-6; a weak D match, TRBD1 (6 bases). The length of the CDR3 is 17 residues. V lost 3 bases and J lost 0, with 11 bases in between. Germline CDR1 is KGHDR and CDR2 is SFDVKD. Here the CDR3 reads CATSDPGQISGANVLTF. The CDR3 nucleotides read TGTGCCACCAGTGATCCCGGACAGATCTCTGGGGCCAACGTCCTGACTTTC.

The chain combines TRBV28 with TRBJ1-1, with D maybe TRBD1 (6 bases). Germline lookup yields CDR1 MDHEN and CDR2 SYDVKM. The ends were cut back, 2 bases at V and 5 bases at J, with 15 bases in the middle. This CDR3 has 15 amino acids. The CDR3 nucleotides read TGTGCCAGCAGTTTACAGGGGAATTCCCGGACTGAAGCTTTCTTT. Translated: CASSLQGNSRTEAFF. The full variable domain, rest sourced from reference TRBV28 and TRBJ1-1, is DVKVTQSSRYLVKRTGEKVFLECVQDMDHENMFWYRQDPGLGLRLIYFSYDVKMKEKGDIPEGYSVSREKKERFSLILESASTNQTSMYLCASSLQGNSRTEAFFGQGTRLTVV.

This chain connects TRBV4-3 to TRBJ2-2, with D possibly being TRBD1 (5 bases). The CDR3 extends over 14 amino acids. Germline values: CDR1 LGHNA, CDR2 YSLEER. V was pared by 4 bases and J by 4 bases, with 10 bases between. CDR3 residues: CASSPRASTGELFF. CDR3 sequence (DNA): TGCGCCAGCAGCCCCAGGGCCAGCACCGGGGAGCTGTTTTTT.

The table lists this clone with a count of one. Here the CDR3 reads CASSLNLAGTYNEQFF. CDR3 in DNA: TGTGCCAGCAGCTTAAACCTAGCGGGGACCTACAATGAGCAGTTCTTC. The V and J genes are TRBV13 and TRBJ2-1; TRBD2 agrees at 9 bases. CDR1 and CDR2 from the germline V gene are PRHDT and FYEKMQ (reference sequence). J lost 2 bases, V lost 2 bases, and 4 bases had no gene match. The CDR3 runs 16 residues.

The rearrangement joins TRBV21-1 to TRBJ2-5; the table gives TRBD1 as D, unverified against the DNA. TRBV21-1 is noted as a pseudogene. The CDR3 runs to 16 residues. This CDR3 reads CASSKAPGESQETQYF. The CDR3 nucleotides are TGTGCCAGCAGCAAAGCACCAGGGGAGTCCCAAGAGACCCAGTACTTC.

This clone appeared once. CDR3 sequence (DNA): TGTGCCAGCAGTGGGGGGGGCGGCCGACCTTATAGCAATCAGCCCCAGCATTTT. Translated: CASSGGGGRPYSNQPQHF. The chain uses TRBV2 and TRBJ1-5, with D possibly matching TRBD1 (6 bases). Trimming pared 4 bases from V and 0 bases from J, leaving 19 bases between. The CDR3 contains 18 residues. Germline V lookup: CDR1 SNHLY, CDR2 FYNNEI.

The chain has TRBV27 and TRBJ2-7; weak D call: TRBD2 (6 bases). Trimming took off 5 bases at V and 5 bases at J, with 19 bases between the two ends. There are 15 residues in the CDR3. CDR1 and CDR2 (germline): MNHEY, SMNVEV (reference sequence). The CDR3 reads CASSRRGSGFDEQYF. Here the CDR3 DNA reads TGTGCCAGCAGTAGGAGGGGCTCTGGTTTCGACGAGCAGTACTTC.

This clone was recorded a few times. The CDR3 coding sequence is TGTGCCAGCAGCTTGGACAGAAATTCACCCCTCCACTTT. This sequence encodes CASSLDRNSPLHF. The chain links TRBV5-4 to TRBJ1-6, with D uncertain. Trimming took off 0 bases at V and 7 bases at J, with 5 bases between the two ends. The CDR3 has 13 amino acids. Germline V CDR1 and CDR2: SGHNT, YYREEE (reference sequence).

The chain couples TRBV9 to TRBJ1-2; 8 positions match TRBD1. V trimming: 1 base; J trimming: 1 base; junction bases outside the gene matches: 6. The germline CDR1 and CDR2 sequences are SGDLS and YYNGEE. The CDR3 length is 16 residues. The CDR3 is CASSVPKDRVNYGYTF. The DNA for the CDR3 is TGTGCCAGCAGCGTACCTAAGGACAGGGTTAACTATGGCTACACCTTC.

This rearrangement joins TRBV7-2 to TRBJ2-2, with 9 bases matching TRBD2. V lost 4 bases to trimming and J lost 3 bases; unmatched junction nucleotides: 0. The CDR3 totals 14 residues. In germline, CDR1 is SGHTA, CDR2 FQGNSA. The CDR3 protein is CASSWTSDTGELFF. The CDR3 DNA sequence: TGTGCCAGCAGCTGGACTAGCGACACCGGGGAGCTGTTTTTT.

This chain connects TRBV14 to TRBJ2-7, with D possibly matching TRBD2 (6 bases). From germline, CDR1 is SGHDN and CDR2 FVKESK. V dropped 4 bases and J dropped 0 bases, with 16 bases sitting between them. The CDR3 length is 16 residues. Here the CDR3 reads CASSPRRGGASYEQYF. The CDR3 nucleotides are TGTGCCAGCAGCCCACGACGGGGCGGGGCCTCCTACGAGCAGTACTTC.

Here the CDR3 reads CASSTRPGHSFVETQYF. As DNA, the CDR3 is TGTGCCAGTAGTACGCGACCGGGACACTCCTTTGTAGAGACCCAGTACTTC. The chain has TRBV19 and TRBJ2-5; maybe TRBD1 (6 bases). This CDR3 comprises 17 residues. V lost 4 bases and J lost 4, with 22 bases in between. Germline V gene data show CDR1 as LNHDA and CDR2 as SQIVND (reference sequence).

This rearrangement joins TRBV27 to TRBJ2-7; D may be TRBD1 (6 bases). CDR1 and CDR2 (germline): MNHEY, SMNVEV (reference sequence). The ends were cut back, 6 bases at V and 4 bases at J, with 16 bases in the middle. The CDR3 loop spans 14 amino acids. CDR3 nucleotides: TGTGCCAGCAGCCCAGGGGCCCCCTTATACGAGCAGTACTTC. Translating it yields CASSPGAPLYEQYF.

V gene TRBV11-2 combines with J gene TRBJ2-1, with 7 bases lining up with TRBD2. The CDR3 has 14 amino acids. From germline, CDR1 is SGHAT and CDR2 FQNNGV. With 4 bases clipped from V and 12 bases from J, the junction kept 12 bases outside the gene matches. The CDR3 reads CASSSSGASGGQFF. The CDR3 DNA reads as TGTGCCAGCAGCTCTAGTGGGGCTAGCGGAGGGCAGTTCTTC.

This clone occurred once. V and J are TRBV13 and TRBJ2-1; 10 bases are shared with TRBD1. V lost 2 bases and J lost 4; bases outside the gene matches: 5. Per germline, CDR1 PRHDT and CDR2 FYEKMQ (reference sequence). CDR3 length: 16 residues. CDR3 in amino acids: CASSLSGDRGYNEQFF. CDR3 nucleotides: TGTGCCAGCAGCTTATCAGGGGACAGGGGTTACAATGAGCAGTTCTTC.

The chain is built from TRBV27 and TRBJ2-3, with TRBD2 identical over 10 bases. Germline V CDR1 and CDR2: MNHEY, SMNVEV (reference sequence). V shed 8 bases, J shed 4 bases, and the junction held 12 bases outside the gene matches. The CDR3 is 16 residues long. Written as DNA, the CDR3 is TGTGCCAGCCGACCTCCGGGACTAGCGAATCCAGATACGCAGTATTTT. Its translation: CASRPPGLANPDTQYF.

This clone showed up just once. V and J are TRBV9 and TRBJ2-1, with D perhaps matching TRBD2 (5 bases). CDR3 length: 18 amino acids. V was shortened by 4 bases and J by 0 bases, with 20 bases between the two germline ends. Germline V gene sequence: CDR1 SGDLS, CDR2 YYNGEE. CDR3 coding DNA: TGTGCCAGCAGCCTTAGACCGTCAGCGGATTTCTCCTACAATGAGCAGTTCTTC. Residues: CASSLRPSADFSYNEQFF.

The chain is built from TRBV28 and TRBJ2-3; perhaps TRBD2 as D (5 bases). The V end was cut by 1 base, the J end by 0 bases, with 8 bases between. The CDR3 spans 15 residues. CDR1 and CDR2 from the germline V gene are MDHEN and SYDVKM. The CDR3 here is CASSLYGLSTDTQYF. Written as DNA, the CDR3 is TGTGCCAGCAGTTTATATGGACTGAGCACAGATACGCAGTATTTT.

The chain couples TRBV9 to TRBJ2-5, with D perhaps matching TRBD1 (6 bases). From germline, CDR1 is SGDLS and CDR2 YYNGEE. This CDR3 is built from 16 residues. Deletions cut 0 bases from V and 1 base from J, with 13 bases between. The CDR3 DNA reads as TGTGCCAGCAGCGTAGGTACAGGGCTTTCCCAAGAGACCCAGTACTTC. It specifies CASSVGTGLSQETQYF.